This T cell receptor (beta chain) was recovered during a study of blood T cell repertoires in COVID-19. Study-level background: Donors in the United States, Italy and Spain gave samples during acute or convalescent COVID-19. PBMCs, B-cell-depleted T cells, or T cells were the source of the cDNA or gDNA that made up the material.

Assay used: immunoSEQ multiplex PCR; TCRdb lists only in-frame clones, some missing. The sample includes about 210,000 clones, 80% to 90% of them seen just once. This clone was counted once. This CDR3 has 16 residues. Germline CDR1 SGHTA, CDR2 FQGNSA. Losses at the gene ends were 5 bases for V and 5 bases for J; bases not matched to a gene: 14. The chain uses TRBV7-2 and TRBJ2-7; TRBD2 aligns across 8 bases. This sequence was found in a woman aged 50 to 65 with acute or convalescent COVID-19. Sequencing was done on a sample of peripheral blood. The CDR3 sequence: CASSLRGGRVLNEQYF. DNA of the CDR3: TGTGCCAGCAGCCTCCGGGGGGGGAGGGTGTTGAACGAGCAGTACTTC. The complete variable domain, with remaining parts taken from reference TRBV7-2 and TRBJ2-7, reads GAGVSQSPSNKVTEKGKDVELRCDPISGHTALYWYRQSLGQGLEFLIYFQGNSAPDKSGLPSDRFSAERTGGSVSTLTIQRTQQEDSAVYLCASSLRGGRVLNEQYFGPGTRLTVT.